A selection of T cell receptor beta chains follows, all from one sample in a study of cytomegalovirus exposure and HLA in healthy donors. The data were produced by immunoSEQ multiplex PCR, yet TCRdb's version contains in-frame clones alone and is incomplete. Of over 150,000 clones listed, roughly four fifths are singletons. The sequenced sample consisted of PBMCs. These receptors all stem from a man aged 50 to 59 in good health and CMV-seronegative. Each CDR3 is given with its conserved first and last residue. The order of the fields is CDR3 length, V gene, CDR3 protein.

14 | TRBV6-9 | CASSWDKMNTEAFF
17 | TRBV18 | CASSPRGGIYSNQPQHF
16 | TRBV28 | CASSSPRTGVGYGYTF
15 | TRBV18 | CASSPPGRGLDTQYF
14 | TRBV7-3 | CASSPRDRIYEQYF
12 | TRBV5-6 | CASSLRWGSYTF
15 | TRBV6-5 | CASSPRTGRREKLFF
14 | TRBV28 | CASTVGRGLGEAFF
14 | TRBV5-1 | CASNTGGYTGELFF
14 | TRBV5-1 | CASSLGTEEETQYF
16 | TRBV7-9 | CSSSRAGASSYNEQFF
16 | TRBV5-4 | CASSEYLAGYQETQYF
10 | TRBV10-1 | CASSDREAFF
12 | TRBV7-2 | CASSPFTDTQYF
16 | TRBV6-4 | CASSAISGSSYNEQFF
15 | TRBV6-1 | CASRDGTGGSEKLFF
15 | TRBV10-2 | CASSESAGQNSPLHF
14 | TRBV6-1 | CASSERGLQETQYF
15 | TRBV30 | CAWSAPPSRKDTQYF
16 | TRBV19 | CASRDRGSASTDTQYF
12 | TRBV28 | CASTPGGEVQYF
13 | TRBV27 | CASSSGQKYTQYF
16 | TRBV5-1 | CASSLGGVLLADTQYF
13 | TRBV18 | CASSPTSTYEQYF
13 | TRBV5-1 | CASSFASSYEQYF
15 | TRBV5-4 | CASSRTGDLNTEAFF
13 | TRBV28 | CASQDTVNYGYTF
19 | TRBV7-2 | CASSSGRGGGNWVRNEQFF
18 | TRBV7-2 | CASSLTMGPGQGNQPQHF
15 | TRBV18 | CASSPGGMGNQPQHF
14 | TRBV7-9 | CASSLASGQNEQFF
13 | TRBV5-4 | CASSFSTGLEQFF
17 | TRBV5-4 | CASSFSVEVGGSETQYF
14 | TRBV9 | CASSQGTDNEKLFF
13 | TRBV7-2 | CASSLGRNQPQHF
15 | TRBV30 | CAWSLGLGHTGELFF
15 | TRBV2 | CASSKRDRGGEKLFF
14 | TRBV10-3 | CAISPSGSGFTQYF
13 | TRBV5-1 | CASSSQERDEQFF
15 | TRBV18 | CASSLESKGQGEATF
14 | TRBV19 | CASSIRGLNTEAFF
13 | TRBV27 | CASSLVVGQGVFF
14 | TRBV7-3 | CASSLRTLASKQYF
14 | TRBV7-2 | CASSLVTGSYEQYF
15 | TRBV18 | CASSPPTDSGNTIYF
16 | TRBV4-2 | CASSQDRTGSGNTIYF
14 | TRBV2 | CASRSDPGLQPQHF
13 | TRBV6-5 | CASSWTGGHEQYF
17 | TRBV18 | CASSPQASGGLGETQYF
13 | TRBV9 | CASSLRRENTQYF
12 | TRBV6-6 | CASSPEVDEQFF